This TCR beta chain came from a study of PD-1 blockade in classical Hodgkin lymphoma. Exposure to brentuximab vedotin varied, and each patient had relapsed following autologous stem cell transplantation. Magnetic negative selection of thawed PBMCs was the method by which CD4+ T cells were purified. Best response was recorded as complete response, partial response or progressive disease. Here immunoSEQ multiplex PCR was the method, and the copy in TCRdb shows in-frame clones only, minus some. The table records thousands of clones, approximately 80% of them present only once. The germline CDR1 and CDR2 sequences are SGHRS and YFSETQ. Trimming took 4 bases from V and 8 from J, leaving 21 bases between them. This CDR3 spans 15 amino acids. As concerns this clone: Its specificity is unknown.

Overall study results and limits: Compared with healthy donors, newly diagnosed patients reportedly showed lower baseline TCR diversity. With CD4+ cells, TCR diversity rose significantly by C4D1, but not with CD8+ cells. Newly diagnosed and completely responding patients shared comparable baseline diversity.

The sequence derives from a human donor with classical Hodgkin lymphoma. This chain joins TRBV5-1 and TRBJ1-2; maybe TRBD1 (6 bases). The sequenced sample was CD4+ T cells from blood, obtained at baseline. The CDR3 DNA follows: TGCGCCAGCAGCCAATCCGTGAGATCCAGGGGAGGCTACACCTTC. The encoded protein is CASSQSVRSRGGYTF.